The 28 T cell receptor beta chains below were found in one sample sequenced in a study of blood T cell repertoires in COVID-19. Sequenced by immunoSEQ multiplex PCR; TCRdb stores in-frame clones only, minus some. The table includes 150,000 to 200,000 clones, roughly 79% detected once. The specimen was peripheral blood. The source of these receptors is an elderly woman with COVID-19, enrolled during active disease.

The CDR3 reads CASNRAGVLYEQYF. The DNA for the CDR3 is TGTGCCAGCAATAGGGCGGGAGTGCTCTACGAGCAGTACTTC. This rearrangement joins TRBV28 to TRBJ2-7, with 7 bases fitting TRBD2. V lost 7 bases to trimming and J lost 3 bases; unmatched junction nucleotides: 9. Germline V lookup: CDR1 MDHEN, CDR2 SYDVKM. This CDR3 spans 14 amino acids.

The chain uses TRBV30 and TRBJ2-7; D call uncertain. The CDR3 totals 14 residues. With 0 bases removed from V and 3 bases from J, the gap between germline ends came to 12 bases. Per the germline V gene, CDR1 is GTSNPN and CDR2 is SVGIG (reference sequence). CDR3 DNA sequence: TGTGCCTGGAGTGTGTACCCACTCGGCTACGAGCAGTACTTC. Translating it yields CAWSVYPLGYEQYF.

Written as DNA, the CDR3 is TGCAGCGTTGAGAAGGACAGGGGGCGCAGGGGTTACAATGAGCAGTTCTTC. This encodes CSVEKDRGRRGYNEQFF. V gene TRBV29-1 combines with J gene TRBJ2-1; 11 bases fit TRBD1. Germline assignment: CDR1 SQVTM and CDR2 ANQGSEA. The length of the CDR3 is 17 residues. After removal of 3 bases from V and 4 bases from J, the junction contained 11 bases not matched to a gene.

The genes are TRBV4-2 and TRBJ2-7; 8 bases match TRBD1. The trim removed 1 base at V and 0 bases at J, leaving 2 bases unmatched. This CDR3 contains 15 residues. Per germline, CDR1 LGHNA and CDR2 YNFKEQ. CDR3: CASSQGQGYSYEQYF. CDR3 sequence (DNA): TGTGCCAGCAGCCAAGGACAGGGGTACTCCTACGAGCAGTACTTC.

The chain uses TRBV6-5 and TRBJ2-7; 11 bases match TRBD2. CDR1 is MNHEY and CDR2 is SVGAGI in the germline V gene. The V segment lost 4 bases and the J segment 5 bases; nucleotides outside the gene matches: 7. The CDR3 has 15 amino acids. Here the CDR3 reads CASSSLAGGGNEQYF. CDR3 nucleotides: TGTGCCAGCAGTTCTCTAGCGGGAGGAGGTAACGAGCAGTACTTC.

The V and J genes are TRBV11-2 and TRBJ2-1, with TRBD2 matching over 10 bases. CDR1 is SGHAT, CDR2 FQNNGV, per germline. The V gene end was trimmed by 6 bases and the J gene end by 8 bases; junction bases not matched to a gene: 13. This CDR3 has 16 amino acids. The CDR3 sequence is CASRRTRAGGPYEQFF. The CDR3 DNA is TGTGCCAGCAGGCGAACGAGAGCGGGGGGGCCATATGAGCAGTTCTTC.

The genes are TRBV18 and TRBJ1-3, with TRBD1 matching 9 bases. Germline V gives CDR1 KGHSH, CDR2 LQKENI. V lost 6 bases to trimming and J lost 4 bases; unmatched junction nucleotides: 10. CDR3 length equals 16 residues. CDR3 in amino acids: CASSLTGGAAGNTIYF. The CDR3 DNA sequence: TGTGCCAGCTCCCTCACAGGGGGCGCAGCGGGAAACACCATATATTTT.

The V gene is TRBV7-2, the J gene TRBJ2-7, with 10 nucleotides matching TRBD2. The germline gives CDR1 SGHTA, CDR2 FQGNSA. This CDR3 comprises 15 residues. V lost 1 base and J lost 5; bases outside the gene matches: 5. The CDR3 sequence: CASSLVGTSGNEQYF. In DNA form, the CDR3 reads TGTGCCAGCAGCTTAGTGGGCACTAGCGGGAACGAGCAGTACTTC.

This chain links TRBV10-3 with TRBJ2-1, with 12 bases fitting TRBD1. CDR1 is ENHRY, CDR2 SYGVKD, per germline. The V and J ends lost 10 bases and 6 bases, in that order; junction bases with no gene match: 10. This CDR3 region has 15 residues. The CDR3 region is CATDRGTGGRNEQFF. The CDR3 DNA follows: TGTGCCACCGACCGAGGGACAGGGGGCCGCAATGAGCAGTTCTTC.

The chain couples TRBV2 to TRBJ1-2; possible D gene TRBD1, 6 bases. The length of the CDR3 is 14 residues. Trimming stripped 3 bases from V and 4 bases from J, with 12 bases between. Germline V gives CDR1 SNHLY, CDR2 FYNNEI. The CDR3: CASSEVRGPYGYTF. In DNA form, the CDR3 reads TGTGCCAGCAGTGAGGTCAGGGGACCCTATGGCTACACCTTC.

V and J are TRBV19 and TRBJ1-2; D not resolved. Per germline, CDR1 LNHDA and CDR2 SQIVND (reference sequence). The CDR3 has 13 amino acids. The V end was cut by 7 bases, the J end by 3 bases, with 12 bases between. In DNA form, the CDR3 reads TGTGCCAGTAAGGACGGACTGCACTATGGCTACACCTTC. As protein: CASKDGLHYGYTF.

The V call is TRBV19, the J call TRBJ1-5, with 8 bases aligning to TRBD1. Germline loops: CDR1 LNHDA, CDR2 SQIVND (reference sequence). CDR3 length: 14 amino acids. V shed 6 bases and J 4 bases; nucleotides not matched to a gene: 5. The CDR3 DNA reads TGTGCCAGTAGCCCCGGACAGGGAAATCAGCCCCAGCATTTT. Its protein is CASSPGQGNQPQHF.

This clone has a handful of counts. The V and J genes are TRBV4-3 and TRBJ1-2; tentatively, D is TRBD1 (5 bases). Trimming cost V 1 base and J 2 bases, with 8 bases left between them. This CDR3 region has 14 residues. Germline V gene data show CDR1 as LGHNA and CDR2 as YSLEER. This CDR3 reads CASSQGGGNYGYTF. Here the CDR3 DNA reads TGCGCCAGCAGCCAAGGCGGGGGAAACTATGGCTACACCTTC.

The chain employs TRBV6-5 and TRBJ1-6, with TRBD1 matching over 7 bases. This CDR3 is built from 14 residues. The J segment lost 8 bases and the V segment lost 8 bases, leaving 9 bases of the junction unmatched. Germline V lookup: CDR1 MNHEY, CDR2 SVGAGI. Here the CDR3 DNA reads TGTGCCAGCGGGGGACAGCCTCGGGATTCACCCCTCCACTTT. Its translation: CASGGQPRDSPLHF.

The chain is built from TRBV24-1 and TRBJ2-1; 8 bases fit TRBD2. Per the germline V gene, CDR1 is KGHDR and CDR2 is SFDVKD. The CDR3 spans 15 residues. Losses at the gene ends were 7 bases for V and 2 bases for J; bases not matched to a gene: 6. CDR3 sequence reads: CATRRGGGTYNEQFF. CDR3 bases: TGTGCCACCAGGCGGGGCGGGGGGACCTACAATGAGCAGTTCTTC.

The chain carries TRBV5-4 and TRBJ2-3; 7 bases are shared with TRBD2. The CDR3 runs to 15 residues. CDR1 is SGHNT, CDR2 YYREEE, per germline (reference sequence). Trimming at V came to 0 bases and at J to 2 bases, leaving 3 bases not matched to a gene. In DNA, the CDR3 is TGTGCCAGCAGCTTGGGGGAGGGGACCACAGATACGCAGTATTTT. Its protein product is CASSLGEGTTDTQYF.

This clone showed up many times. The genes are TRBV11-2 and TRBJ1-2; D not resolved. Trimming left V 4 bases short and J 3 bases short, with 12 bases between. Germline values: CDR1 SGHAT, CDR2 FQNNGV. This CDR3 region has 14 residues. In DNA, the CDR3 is TGTGCCAGCAGCTCGATACGGGGTGACTATGGCTACACCTTC. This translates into CASSSIRGDYGYTF.

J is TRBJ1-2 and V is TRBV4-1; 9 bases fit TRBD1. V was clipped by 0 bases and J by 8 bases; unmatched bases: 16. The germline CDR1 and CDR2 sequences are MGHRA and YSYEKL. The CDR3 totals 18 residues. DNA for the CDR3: TGCGCCAGCAGCCAAGATCCGACAGGGGGTGCAGGCTACGGCGGCTACACCTTC. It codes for CASSQDPTGGAGYGGYTF.

The chain's CDR3 is CASSPGGTSLNNEQFF. CDR3 coding DNA: TGTGCCAGCTCACCGGGTGGGACTAGCCTCAACAATGAGCAGTTCTTC. The V and J genes are TRBV18 and TRBJ2-1, with 9 bases lining up with TRBD2. The junction had 8 bases not matched to a gene; V was cut back by 3 bases and J by 5 bases. The CDR3 sequence is 16 residues long. In germline, CDR1 is KGHSH, CDR2 LQKENI. The full variable domain, with the rest looked up from reference TRBV18 and TRBJ2-1, is NAGVMQNPRHLVRRRGQEARLRCSPMKGHSHVYWYRQLPEEGLKFMVYLQKENIIDESGMPKERFSAEFPKEGPSILRIQQVVRGDSAAYFCASSPGGTSLNNEQFFGPGTRLTVL.

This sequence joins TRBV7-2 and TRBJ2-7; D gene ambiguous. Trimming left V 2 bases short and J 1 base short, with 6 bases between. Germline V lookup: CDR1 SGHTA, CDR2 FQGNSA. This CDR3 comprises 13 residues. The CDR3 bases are TGTGCCAGCAGCTTAAAATCTTCCTACGAGCAGTACTTC. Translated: CASSLKSSYEQYF.

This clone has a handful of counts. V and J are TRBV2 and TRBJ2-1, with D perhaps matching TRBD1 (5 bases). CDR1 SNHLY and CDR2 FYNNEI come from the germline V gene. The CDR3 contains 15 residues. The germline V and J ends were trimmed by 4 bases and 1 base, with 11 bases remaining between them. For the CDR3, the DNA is TGTGCCAGCAGTGGAAGACAGTATTCCTACAATGAGCAGTTCTTC. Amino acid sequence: CASSGRQYSYNEQFF. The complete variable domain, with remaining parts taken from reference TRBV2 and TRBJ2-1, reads EPEVTQTPSHQVTQMGQEVILRCVPISNHLYFYWYRQILGQKVEFLVSFYNNEISEKSEIFDDQFSVERPDGSNFTLKIRSTKLEDSAMYFCASSGRQYSYNEQFFGPGTRLTVL.

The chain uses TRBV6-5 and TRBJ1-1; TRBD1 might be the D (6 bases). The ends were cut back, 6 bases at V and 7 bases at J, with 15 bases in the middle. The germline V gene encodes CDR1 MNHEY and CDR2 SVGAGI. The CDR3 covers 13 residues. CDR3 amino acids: CASRPGAGIEAFF. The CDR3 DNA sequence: TGTGCCAGCAGACCAGGGGCGGGTATTGAAGCTTTCTTT.

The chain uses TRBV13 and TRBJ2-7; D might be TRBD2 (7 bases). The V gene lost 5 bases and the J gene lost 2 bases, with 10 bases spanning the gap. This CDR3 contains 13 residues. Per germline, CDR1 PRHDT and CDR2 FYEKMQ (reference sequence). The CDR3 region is CASSQGGAYEQYF. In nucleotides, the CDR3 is TGTGCCAGCAGCCAAGGGGGGGCCTACGAGCAGTACTTC.

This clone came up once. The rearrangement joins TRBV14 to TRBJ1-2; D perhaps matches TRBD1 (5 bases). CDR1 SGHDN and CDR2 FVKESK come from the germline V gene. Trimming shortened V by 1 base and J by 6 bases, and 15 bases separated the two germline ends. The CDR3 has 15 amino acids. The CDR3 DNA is TGTGCCAGCAGCCAAGCGCTCGACAGTCGGAATGGCTACACCTTC. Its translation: CASSQALDSRNGYTF.

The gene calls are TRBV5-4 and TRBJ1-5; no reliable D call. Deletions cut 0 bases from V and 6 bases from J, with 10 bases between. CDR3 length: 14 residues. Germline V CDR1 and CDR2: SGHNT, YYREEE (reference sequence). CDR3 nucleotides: TGTGCCAGCAGCTTGGGAGGTATAGGTCAGCCCCAGCATTTT. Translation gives CASSLGGIGQPQHF.

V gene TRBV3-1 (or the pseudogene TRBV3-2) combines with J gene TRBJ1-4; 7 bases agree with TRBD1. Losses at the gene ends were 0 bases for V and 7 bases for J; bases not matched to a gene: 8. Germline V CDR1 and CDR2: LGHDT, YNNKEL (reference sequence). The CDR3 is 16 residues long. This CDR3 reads CASSQDTGVVAEKLFF. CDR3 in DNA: TGTGCCAGCAGCCAAGACACAGGGGTGGTTGCTGAAAAACTGTTTTTT.

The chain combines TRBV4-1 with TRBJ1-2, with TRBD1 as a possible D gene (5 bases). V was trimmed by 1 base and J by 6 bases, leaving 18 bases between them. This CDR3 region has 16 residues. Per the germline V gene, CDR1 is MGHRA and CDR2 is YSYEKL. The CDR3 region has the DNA TGCGCCAGCAGCCAAGGTCTTGGTAGGGGTCGTAATGGCTACACCTTC. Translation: CASSQGLGRGRNGYTF.

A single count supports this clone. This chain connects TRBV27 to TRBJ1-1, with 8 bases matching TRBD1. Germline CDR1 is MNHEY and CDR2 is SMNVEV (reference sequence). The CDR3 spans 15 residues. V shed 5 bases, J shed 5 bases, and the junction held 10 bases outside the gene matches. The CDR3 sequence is CASSVDRGGETEAFF. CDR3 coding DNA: TGTGCCAGCAGTGTAGACAGGGGCGGTGAAACTGAAGCTTTCTTT.